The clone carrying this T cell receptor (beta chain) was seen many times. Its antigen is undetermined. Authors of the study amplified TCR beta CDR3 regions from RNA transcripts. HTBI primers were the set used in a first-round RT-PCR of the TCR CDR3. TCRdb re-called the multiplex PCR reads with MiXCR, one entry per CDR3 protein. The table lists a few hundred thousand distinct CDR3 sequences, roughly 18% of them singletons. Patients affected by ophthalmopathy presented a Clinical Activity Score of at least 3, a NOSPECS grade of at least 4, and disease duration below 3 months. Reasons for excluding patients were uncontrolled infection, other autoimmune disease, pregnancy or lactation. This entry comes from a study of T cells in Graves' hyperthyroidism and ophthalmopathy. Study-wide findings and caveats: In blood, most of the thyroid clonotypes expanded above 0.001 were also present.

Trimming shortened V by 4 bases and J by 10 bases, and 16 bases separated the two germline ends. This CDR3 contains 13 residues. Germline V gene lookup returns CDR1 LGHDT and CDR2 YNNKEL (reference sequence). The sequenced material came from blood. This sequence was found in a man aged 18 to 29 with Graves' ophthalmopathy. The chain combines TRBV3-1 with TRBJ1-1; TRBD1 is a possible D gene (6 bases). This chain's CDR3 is CASSPMSQGRAFF. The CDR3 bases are TGTGCCAGCAGCCCGATGTCTCAGGGGCGAGCTTTCTTT.